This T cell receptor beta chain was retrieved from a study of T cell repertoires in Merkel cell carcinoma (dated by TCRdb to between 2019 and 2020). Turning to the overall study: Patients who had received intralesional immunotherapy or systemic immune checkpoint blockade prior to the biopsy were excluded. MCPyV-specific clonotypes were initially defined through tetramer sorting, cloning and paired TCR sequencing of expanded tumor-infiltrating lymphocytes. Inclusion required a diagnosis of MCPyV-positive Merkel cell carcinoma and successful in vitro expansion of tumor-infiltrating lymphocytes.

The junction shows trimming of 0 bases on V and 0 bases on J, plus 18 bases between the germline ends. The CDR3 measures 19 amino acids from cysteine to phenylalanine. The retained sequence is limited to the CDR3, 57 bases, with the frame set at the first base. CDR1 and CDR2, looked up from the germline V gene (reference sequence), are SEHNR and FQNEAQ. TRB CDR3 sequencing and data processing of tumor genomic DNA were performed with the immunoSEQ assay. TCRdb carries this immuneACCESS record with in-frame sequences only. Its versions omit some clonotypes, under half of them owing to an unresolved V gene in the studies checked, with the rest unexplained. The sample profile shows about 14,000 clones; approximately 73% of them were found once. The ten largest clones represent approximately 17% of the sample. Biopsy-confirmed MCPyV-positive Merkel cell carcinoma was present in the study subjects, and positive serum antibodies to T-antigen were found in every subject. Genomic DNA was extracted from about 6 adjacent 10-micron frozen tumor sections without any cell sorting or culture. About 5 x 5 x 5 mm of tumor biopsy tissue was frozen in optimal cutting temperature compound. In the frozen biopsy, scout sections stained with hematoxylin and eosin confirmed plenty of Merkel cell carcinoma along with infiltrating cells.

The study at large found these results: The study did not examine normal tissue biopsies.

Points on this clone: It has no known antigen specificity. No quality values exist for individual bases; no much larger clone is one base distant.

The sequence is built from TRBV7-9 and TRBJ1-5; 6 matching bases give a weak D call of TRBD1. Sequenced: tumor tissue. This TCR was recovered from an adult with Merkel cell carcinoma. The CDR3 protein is CASSLATGSGYYSNQPQHF. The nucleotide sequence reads TGTGCCAGCAGCTTAGCTACAGGGTCCGGGTATTATAGCAATCAGCCCCAGCATTTT.